The 13 T cell receptor beta chains below all came from one sample that was sequenced in a study of T cells after yellow fever vaccination. TCRdb ran MiXCR on the 5' RACE reads and lists one entry per CDR3 protein. The profile shows roughly 520,000 distinct CDR3 sequences, just over 20% of them singletons. The source material was PBMCs, sampled less than 25 days after the first yellow fever vaccination. Receptors originate from a man aged 18 to 29 who received the YFV17D yellow fever vaccine.

This clonotype has a handful of counts. The gene calls are TRBV4-2 and TRBJ1-2; 8 nucleotides align to TRBD1. The length of the CDR3 is 15 residues. Germline loops: CDR1 LGHNA, CDR2 YNFKEQ. V lost 6 bases and J lost 4; bases outside the gene matches: 10. CDR3 coding DNA: TGTGCCAGCAGTCAACCAGGGGGCATTATCTATGGCTACACCTTC. Its protein product is CASSQPGGIIYGYTF.

This chain links TRBV19 with TRBJ1-1; tentatively, D is TRBD1 (6 bases). The germline CDR1 and CDR2 sequences are LNHDA and SQIVND (reference sequence). Trimming took 9 bases from V and 7 from J, leaving 15 bases between them. This CDR3 has 12 residues. The CDR3 DNA sequence: TGTGCCAGCGACTTAGGGGGTGGTGAAGCTTTCTTT. Translated, it gives CASDLGGGEAFF.

This clonotype was picked up a small number of times. The chain is built from TRBV24-1 and TRBJ1-5; weak D call: TRBD1 (6 bases). The CDR3 totals 13 residues. Germline CDR1 and CDR2: KGHDR and SFDVKD. V lost 9 bases and J lost 3, with 11 bases in between. The CDR3 spells CATAWTDNQPQHF. As DNA, the CDR3 is TGTGCCACCGCGTGGACAGACAATCAGCCCCAGCATTTT.

In nucleotides, the CDR3 is TGCAGCGTTGAAGAGGACGAGGAACTAGCGGGGAAATTCGAGCAGTACTTC. It yields the protein CSVEEDEELAGKFEQYF. This rearrangement joins TRBV29-1 to TRBJ2-7; 10 bases align to TRBD2. The germline CDR1 and CDR2 sequences are SQVTM and ANQGSEA. This CDR3 is 17 amino acids long. J gave up 6 bases and V 0 bases, and 14 bases lay outside the gene matches.

In its sample, this clonotype was seen a few times. The genes are TRBV20-1 and TRBJ2-1; 9 bases map to TRBD2. CDR1 is DFQATT and CDR2 is SNEGSKA in the germline V gene (reference sequence). V lost 3 bases, J lost 0 bases, and 9 bases stayed unmatched. This CDR3 is built from 17 residues. CDR3 in amino acids: CSARGSGGQNSYNEQFF. CDR3 nucleotide sequence: TGCAGTGCTAGGGGTAGCGGGGGCCAAAACTCCTACAATGAGCAGTTCTTC.

This clonotype was picked up a small number of times. The gene calls are TRBV29-1 and TRBJ2-3; TRBD2 is a possible D gene (7 bases). This CDR3 has 14 amino acids. In germline, CDR1 is SQVTM, CDR2 ANQGSEA. V lost 3 bases to trimming and J lost 3 bases, with 13 bases between them. In DNA form, the CDR3 reads TGCAGCGTTGAGTTGCGGGGGCTAACAGATACGCAGTATTTT. Residues: CSVELRGLTDTQYF.

This clonotype was detected only a few times. The J gene is TRBJ1-5, the V gene TRBV6-2 or TRBV6-3, with unresolved D. This CDR3 has 20 residues. Trimming removed 6 bases from V and 0 bases from J, with 27 bases in between. Germline V lookup: CDR1 MNHEY, CDR2 SVGEGT. CDR3 bases: TGTGCCAGCAGCGCGAGGGATTGGGTTTCTGATGGCTATAGCAATCAGCCCCAGCATTTT. Amino acids: CASSARDWVSDGYSNQPQHF.

This clonotype was seen ten or more times. The rearrangement links TRBV6-2 or TRBV6-3 to TRBJ2-7, with a possible D match to TRBD2 (6 bases). V lost 0 bases and J lost 0, with 6 bases in between. CDR3 length: 14 amino acids. Germline V gives CDR1 MNHEY, CDR2 SVGEGT. CDR3 amino acids: CASSYSTSSYEQYV. CDR3 nucleotides: TGTGCCAGCAGTTACTCGACTAGCTCCTACGAGCAGTACGTC.

The chain joins TRBV6-1 to TRBJ1-2; TRBD1 might be the D (6 bases). CDR1 is MNHNS, CDR2 SASEGT, per germline. The V end was cut by 1 base, the J end by 3 bases, with 12 bases between. This CDR3 comprises 15 residues. The CDR3 DNA reads as TGTGCCAGCAGTGAAGAGGAACAGGGCTACTATGGCTACACCTTC. Translating it yields CASSEEEQGYYGYTF.

This sequence joins TRBV20-1 and TRBJ1-1; D is undetermined. V gave up 6 bases and J gave up 0 bases, with 11 bases separating them. Germline-derived CDR1 and CDR2 are DFQATT and SNEGSKA (reference sequence). The CDR3 is made up of 13 amino acids. This CDR3 is CSAEDGLNTEAFF. The CDR3 bases are TGCAGTGCCGAGGACGGCCTGAACACTGAAGCTTTCTTT.

This clonotype was counted only a few times. V gene TRBV5-1 combines with J gene TRBJ2-3; D might be TRBD2 (5 bases). The germline V gene encodes CDR1 SGHRS and CDR2 YFSETQ. The germline V and J ends were trimmed by 0 bases and 4 bases, with 12 bases remaining between them. CDR3 length equals 15 residues. The CDR3 region has the DNA TGCGCCAGCAGCTTGGCTAGCTCCCTCCCAGATACGCAGTATTTT. Translated, it gives CASSLASSLPDTQYF. Combining the CDR3 with reference TRBV5-1 and TRBJ2-3 gives the whole variable domain KAGVTQTPRYLIKTRGQQVTLSCSPISGHRSVSWYQQTPGQGLQFLFEYFSETQRNKGNFPGRFSGRQFSNSRSEMNVSTLELGDSALYLCASSLASSLPDTQYFGPGTRLTVL.

This clonotype has ten or more counts. The genes are TRBV5-1 and TRBJ1-4; D is unclear. Deletions cut 4 bases from V and 2 bases from J, with 15 bases between. The CDR3 extends over 16 amino acids. Germline V lookup: CDR1 SGHRS, CDR2 YFSETQ. The CDR3 region is CASSQARAVTNEKLFF. CDR3 DNA sequence: TGCGCCAGCAGCCAGGCCCGGGCAGTGACTAATGAAAAACTGTTTTTT.

The sample holds a few counts of this clonotype. V is TRBV7-9 and J is TRBJ1-1, with D uncertain. Trimming shortened V by 1 base and J by 4 bases, and 13 bases separated the two germline ends. Germline loops: CDR1 SEHNR, CDR2 FQNEAQ (reference sequence). The CDR3 consists of 15 residues. The DNA for the CDR3 is TGTGCCAGCAGCTTAGTGGGCCTCCGGGGCACTGAAGCTTTCTTT. It codes for CASSLVGLRGTEAFF.